The 4 T cell receptor beta chains below all came from one sample that was sequenced in a study of blood T cell repertoires in COVID-19. TCRdb's table, derived via immunoSEQ multiplex PCR, lists solely in-frame clones and lacks some. The sample carries about 14,000 clones, roughly 84% recorded once. Sequencing was carried out using peripheral blood. These receptors originate from a man in his forties or fifties with active COVID-19.

The CDR3 loop is CASSQGRDSYNEQFF. The CDR3 DNA sequence: TGTGCCAGCAGCCAAGGGAGGGACAGCTACAATGAGCAGTTCTTC. This sequence joins TRBV3-1 (or the pseudogene TRBV3-2) and TRBJ2-1, with D possibly being TRBD1 (7 bases). There are 15 residues in the CDR3. CDR1 and CDR2 (germline): LGHDT, YNNKEL (reference sequence). V was trimmed by 1 base and J by 3 bases, leaving 10 bases between them.

The rearrangement links TRBV5-6 to TRBJ1-3; maybe TRBD1 (6 bases). CDR1 SGHDT and CDR2 YYEEEE come from the germline V gene. Trimming cost V 2 bases and J 4 bases, with 13 bases left between them. This CDR3 has 15 residues. The CDR3, as DNA: TGTGCCAGCAGCTTACAGGGATTTAGCGGAAACACCATATATTTT. Translating it yields CASSLQGFSGNTIYF.

Comments on this clone: It may be a read error: a sequence one base away is much more abundant. The same CDR3 is also encoded by other DNA sequences in this sample. V and J are TRBV5-4 and TRBJ2-7; 13 nucleotides match TRBD2. CDR1 and CDR2 from the germline V gene are SGHNT and YYREEE (reference sequence). There are 15 residues in the CDR3. V was pared by 8 bases and J by 2 bases, with 7 bases of the junction left unmatched. The CDR3 coding sequence is TGTGCCAGTAGCCCGGGACTAGCGGGGCCCTACGAGCAGTACTTC. Protein sequence: CASSPGLAGPYEQYF.

The chain uses TRBV6-2 or TRBV6-3 and TRBJ2-1; 10 nucleotides align to TRBD2. The CDR3 spans 15 residues. Germline values: CDR1 MNHEY, CDR2 SVGEGT. Trimming removed 6 bases from V and 7 bases from J; junction bases left unmatched: 9. Written as DNA, the CDR3 is TGTGCCAGCAGCTTAGCGGGAGGACCACAGAATGAGCAGTTCTTC. Amino acid sequence: CASSLAGGPQNEQFF.